One sample yielded the 32 T cell receptor beta chains listed below, sequenced in a study of cytomegalovirus exposure and HLA in healthy donors. Vbeta (60) and Jbeta (13) primers were used in the PCR. Profiling relied on immunoSEQ multiplex PCR, and the TCRdb table lists in-frame clones only, not all of them. The profile covers 150,000 to 160,000 clones, with about 70% appearing a single time and over 2.5% taken by the ten largest. The sample taken for sequencing was PBMCs. These receptor sequences come from a young man in good health and CMV-seronegative.

This clone was picked up a small number of times. This chain joins TRBV5-1 and TRBJ1-4; TRBD1 matches at 7 bases. This CDR3 spans 14 amino acids. Germline values: CDR1 SGHRS, CDR2 YFSETQ. V dropped 3 bases and J dropped 3; count of bases not matched to a gene: 2. The CDR3 region has the DNA TGCGCCAGCAGCTCGGGACAGCCTAATGAAAAACTGTTTTTT. It codes for CASSSGQPNEKLFF.

A remark on this clone: An end of the junction does not agree with germline; a read error may underlie this. V gene TRBV19 combines with J gene TRBJ2-7; 9 bases are a match to TRBD1. In germline, CDR1 is LNHDA, CDR2 SQIVND (reference sequence). The CDR3 consists of 16 residues. For the CDR3, the DNA is TGTGCCAGTAGCATAGCCTCCGACAGGGGGAACTACGAGCAGTACTTC. Its translation is CASSIASDRGNYEQYF.

The rearrangement joins TRBV9 to TRBJ2-2, with 7 positions matching TRBD1. This CDR3 has 16 residues. CDR1 and CDR2 (germline): SGDLS, YYNGEE. V was clipped by 4 bases and J by 3 bases; unmatched bases: 9. The CDR3 region is CASSTTTGIDTGELFF. CDR3 nucleotide sequence: TGTGCCAGCAGCACCACGACAGGGATCGACACCGGGGAGCTGTTTTTT.

As to this clone: One end of the junction fails to match germline, which may point to a read error. This chain connects TRBV5-1 to TRBJ2-5; D unresolved. The germline V gene has CDR1 SGHRS and CDR2 YFSETQ. This CDR3 has 16 residues. The CDR3 nucleotides read TGCGCCAGCAGCTTGTATCCGCTCCAACCCCAAGAGCCCCAGTACTTC. It yields the protein CASSLYPLQPQEPQYF.

The rearrangement uses TRBV30 and TRBJ1-5, with 8 bases matching TRBD1. The germline V gene encodes CDR1 GTSNPN and CDR2 SVGIG (reference sequence). The CDR3 totals 14 residues. Losses at the gene ends were 1 base for V and 3 bases for J; bases not matched to a gene: 2. The DNA of the CDR3 is TGTGCCTGGAGTGGGGGACAGGTCAATCAGCCCCAGCATTTT. Residues: CAWSGGQVNQPQHF.

This rearrangement joins TRBV19 to TRBJ2-7, with 9 bases aligning to TRBD1. The junction had 5 bases not matched to a gene; V was cut back by 5 bases and J by 0 bases. The CDR3 consists of 15 residues. CDR1 is LNHDA and CDR2 is SQIVND in the germline V gene (reference sequence). The CDR3 region is CASSPGQGSSYEQYF. The CDR3 bases are TGTGCCAGTAGTCCAGGACAGGGGAGCTCCTACGAGCAGTACTTC.

This clone was recorded once. This chain connects TRBV10-3 to TRBJ2-1; D perhaps matches TRBD1 (6 bases). Germline V gene lookup returns CDR1 ENHRY and CDR2 SYGVKD. There are 13 residues in the CDR3. V was pared by 3 bases and J by 10 bases, with 13 bases between. The CDR3 region has the DNA TGTGCCATCAGTGATCGGCAACAGGGCGAGCAGTTCTTC. Translation: CAISDRQQGEQFF.

CDR3 in DNA: TGTGCCAGCAGTGCCCTATCCGGGACAGAATTCTACACCTTC. Translation: CASSALSGTEFYTF. The genes are TRBV6-1 and TRBJ1-2; 7 bases agree with TRBD1. Germline V gene data show CDR1 as MNHNS and CDR2 as SASEGT. Trimming at V came to 4 bases and at J to 10 bases, leaving 12 bases not matched to a gene. The CDR3 has 14 residues.

This clone was seen only a few times. The chain combines TRBV5-6 with TRBJ1-2; 8 bases match TRBD1. This CDR3 spans 12 amino acids. CDR1 is SGHDT and CDR2 is YYEEEE in the germline V gene. The J segment lost 8 bases and the V segment lost 7 bases, leaving 7 bases of the junction unmatched. The CDR3 sequence is CASGQGAWGYTF. DNA for the CDR3: TGTGCCAGCGGGCAGGGGGCGTGGGGCTACACCTTC.

The rearrangement joins TRBV19 to TRBJ1-1; D is unclear. The CDR3 covers 14 residues. The germline CDR1 and CDR2 sequences are LNHDA and SQIVND (reference sequence). Trimming took off 3 bases at V and 0 bases at J, with 8 bases between the two ends. CDR3 amino acids: CASSISVMNTEAFF. As DNA, the CDR3 is TGTGCCAGTAGTATCTCGGTAATGAACACTGAAGCTTTCTTT.

V and J are TRBV28 and TRBJ2-7, with 7 nucleotides matching TRBD1. Germline CDR1 is MDHEN and CDR2 is SYDVKM. The CDR3 extends over 14 amino acids. Losses at the gene ends were 6 bases for V and 3 bases for J; bases not matched to a gene: 8. The CDR3 spells CASSLTGSGYEQYF. The CDR3 DNA sequence: TGTGCCAGCAGCCTGACAGGGAGCGGCTACGAGCAGTACTTC.

V and J are TRBV10-3 and TRBJ1-1, with a weak D call TRBD1 (6 bases). Germline V gene sequence: CDR1 ENHRY, CDR2 SYGVKD. V was cut by 6 bases and J by 0 bases, with 8 bases left in between. The CDR3 length is 13 residues. CDR3: CAIRDSLNTEAFF. In DNA form, the CDR3 reads TGTGCCATCAGGGACAGCCTGAACACTGAAGCTTTCTTT.

The chain uses TRBV6-5 and TRBJ2-2; D is unclear. The germline V gene encodes CDR1 MNHEY and CDR2 SVGAGI. The CDR3 covers 12 residues. V was cut by 2 bases and J by 5 bases, with 3 bases left in between. The CDR3 reads CASSYPTGELFF. CDR3 DNA: TGTGCCAGCAGTTACCCAACCGGGGAGCTGTTTTTT.

The gene calls are TRBV29-1 and TRBJ2-1, with 9 positions matching TRBD1. Germline V gives CDR1 SQVTM, CDR2 ANQGSEA. The CDR3 has 14 residues. Trimming cost V 4 bases and J 2 bases; bases outside gene matches: 3. CDR3 DNA: TGCAGCGTTGCCCGGGACAGGGCCTACAATGAGCAGTTCTTC. As protein: CSVARDRAYNEQFF.

The gene calls are TRBV2 and TRBJ2-5, with unresolved D. Trimming took off 6 bases at V and 0 bases at J, with 5 bases between the two ends. Germline-derived CDR1 and CDR2 are SNHLY and FYNNEI. This CDR3 has 12 amino acids. CDR3 coding DNA: TGTGCCAGCAGCGGGTACCAAGAGACCCAGTACTTC. It translates to CASSGYQETQYF.

The V gene is TRBV4-1, the J gene TRBJ1-1, with 7 bases lining up with TRBD1. The germline CDR1 and CDR2 sequences are MGHRA and YSYEKL. V was pared by 4 bases and J by 6 bases, with 11 bases of the junction left unmatched. This CDR3 spans 15 amino acids. CDR3 in amino acids: CASSRGRGFDAEAFF. The CDR3 nucleotides are TGCGCCAGCAGCCGAGGCAGGGGGTTTGATGCTGAAGCTTTCTTT.

This chain links TRBV5-5 with TRBJ2-6; TRBD1 matches 7 bases. Germline trimming cut 2 bases from V and 0 bases from J; bases unmatched to any gene: 8. The CDR3 spans 18 residues. Germline CDR1 and CDR2: SGHKS and YYEKEE (reference sequence). The chain's CDR3 is CASSFRDRASSGANVLTF. DNA for the CDR3: TGTGCCAGCAGCTTCCGGGACAGAGCATCCTCTGGGGCCAACGTCCTGACTTTC.

V gene TRBV7-9 combines with J gene TRBJ1-3, with a possible D match to TRBD1 (5 bases). Germline CDR1 and CDR2: SEHNR and FQNEAQ (reference sequence). Trimming removed 0 bases from V and 0 bases from J, with 9 bases in between. The CDR3 covers 16 residues. The CDR3 DNA reads as TGTGCCAGCAGCTTAGCCTCCCAGGGCTCTGGAAACACCATATATTTT. This gives the protein CASSLASQGSGNTIYF.

This rearrangement joins TRBV5-1 to TRBJ1-2, with 7 positions matching TRBD1. Trimming cost V 1 base and J 1 base; bases outside gene matches: 7. This CDR3 spans 16 amino acids. Germline loops: CDR1 SGHRS, CDR2 YFSETQ. The chain's CDR3 is CASSLTTGALNYGYTF. CDR3 coding DNA: TGCGCCAGCAGCTTGACAACAGGGGCACTTAACTATGGCTACACCTTC.

This chain uses TRBV7-2 with TRBJ2-5; 10 bases match TRBD2. V shed 4 bases, J shed 4 bases, and the junction held 9 bases outside the gene matches. Germline V lookup: CDR1 SGHTA, CDR2 FQGNSA. The CDR3 spans 16 residues. CDR3 protein: CASSSHGLAAPETQYF. The CDR3 coding sequence is TGTGCCAGCAGCTCGCACGGACTAGCGGCTCCAGAGACCCAGTACTTC.

The gene calls are TRBV18 and TRBJ1-5; possibly TRBD1 for D (6 bases). This CDR3 is built from 14 residues. CDR1 and CDR2 (germline): KGHSH, LQKENI. The germline V and J ends were trimmed by 8 bases and 0 bases, with 11 bases remaining between them. The chain's CDR3 is CASRTGLSNQPQHF. CDR3 nucleotide sequence: TGTGCCAGCCGAACAGGGCTTAGCAATCAGCCCCAGCATTTT.

There are a few counts of this clone. This chain connects TRBV5-4 to TRBJ2-3; D gene ambiguous. The germline V gene has CDR1 SGHNT and CDR2 YYREEE (reference sequence). CDR3 length: 16 amino acids. V was pared by 4 bases and J by 7 bases, with 22 bases between. The CDR3 region is CASSQNLLLPINTQYF. The CDR3 nucleotides are TGTGCCAGCAGCCAAAACTTGCTCTTACCGATTAATACGCAGTATTTT.

This sequence joins TRBV9 and TRBJ1-2; the D is unclear. The CDR3 totals 12 residues. Germline lookup yields CDR1 SGDLS and CDR2 YYNGEE. V lost 0 bases to trimming and J lost 8 bases, with 8 bases between them. Here the CDR3 DNA reads TGTGCCAGCAGCGTAGCAGGTCGCGGCTACACCTTC. This sequence encodes CASSVAGRGYTF.

The chain uses TRBV30 and TRBJ2-6; TRBD1 aligns across 7 bases. The CDR3 sequence is 15 residues long. The germline V gene encodes CDR1 GTSNPN and CDR2 SVGIG (reference sequence). V shed 2 bases and J 3 bases; nucleotides not matched to a gene: 4. Here the CDR3 DNA reads TGTGCCTGGAGTAGGGGGCTGGGTGGGGCCAACGTCCTGACTTTC. As protein: CAWSRGLGGANVLTF.

The chain couples TRBV5-1 to TRBJ2-1; 16 bases line up with TRBD2. The ends lost 4 bases at V and 0 bases at J; junction bases unmatched: 7. The CDR3 runs to 19 residues. Germline V gene data show CDR1 as SGHRS and CDR2 as YFSETQ. The CDR3 loop is CASSPQGLAGGSSYNEQFF. The CDR3 DNA sequence: TGCGCCAGCAGCCCACAGGGACTAGCGGGGGGGAGCTCCTACAATGAGCAGTTCTTC.

The chain uses TRBV11-2 and TRBJ1-6, with 9 nucleotides matching TRBD1. Germline loops: CDR1 SGHAT, CDR2 FQNNGV. Germline trimming cut 2 bases from V and 0 bases from J; bases unmatched to any gene: 5. CDR3 length: 18 amino acids. CDR3 DNA sequence: TGTGCCAGCAGCTTAAGGACAGGGGTTAGCTCCTATAATTCACCCCTCCACTTT. Amino acids: CASSLRTGVSSYNSPLHF.

The chain is built from TRBV7-3 and TRBJ1-1; D call uncertain. Trimming left V 2 bases short and J 4 bases short, with 8 bases between. Germline CDR1 is SGHTA and CDR2 is FQGTGA. This CDR3 has 13 amino acids. The CDR3: CASSLYPGTEAFF. Written as DNA, the CDR3 is TGTGCCAGCAGCTTATATCCAGGCACTGAAGCTTTCTTT.

V usage is TRBV7-9 and J usage is TRBJ1-3; D unresolved. This CDR3 contains 14 residues. V was shortened by 1 base and J by 0 bases, with 4 bases between the two germline ends. CDR1 is SEHNR and CDR2 is FQNEAQ in the germline V gene (reference sequence). The CDR3 sequence is CASSLVSSGNTIYF. CDR3 nucleotide sequence: TGTGCCAGCAGCTTAGTGAGCTCTGGAAACACCATATATTTT.

The V call is TRBV7-2, the J call TRBJ2-7; D perhaps matches TRBD1 (6 bases). Germline CDR1 SGHTA, CDR2 FQGNSA. Trimming removed 2 bases from V and 3 bases from J, with 23 bases in between. This CDR3 is built from 18 residues. The CDR3 protein is CASSLNRQGISSIYEQYF. In DNA form, the CDR3 reads TGTGCCAGCAGCTTAAATCGCCAGGGGATATCGTCGATCTACGAGCAGTACTTC.

This chain links TRBV19 with TRBJ1-1; 12 bases fit TRBD1. Unmatched junction bases numbered 8, after V lost 5 bases and J lost 1 base. This CDR3 is built from 17 residues. Germline CDR1 LNHDA, CDR2 SQIVND (reference sequence). CDR3 sequence: CASSFFPGQGANTEAFF. The CDR3 DNA is TGTGCCAGTAGTTTTTTTCCGGGACAGGGGGCGAACACTGAAGCTTTCTTT.

V is TRBV7-2 and J is TRBJ2-7; possibly TRBD2 for D (5 bases). The V end lost 4 bases, the J end lost 3 bases, and 16 bases lay between the germline ends. There are 15 residues in the CDR3. Germline V gene lookup returns CDR1 SGHTA and CDR2 FQGNSA. CDR3 nucleotides: TGTGCCAGCAGCTCACTAGGCAGCAAATTCTACGAGCAGTACTTC. This encodes CASSSLGSKFYEQYF. The entire variable domain, with the rest obtained from reference TRBV7-2 and TRBJ2-7, is as follows: GAGVSQSPSNKVTEKGKDVELRCDPISGHTALYWYRQSLGQGLEFLIYFQGNSAPDKSGLPSDRFSAERTGGSVSTLTIQRTQQEDSAVYLCASSSLGSKFYEQYFGPGTRLTVT.

This clone has just a few counts. The J gene is TRBJ2-2, the V gene TRBV7-2; unclear D gene. Germline-derived CDR1 and CDR2 are SGHTA and FQGNSA. The CDR3 runs to 12 residues. V lost 7 bases and J 7 bases, leaving 10 bases between the germline ends. The CDR3 protein is CASTSPGGELFF. The DNA of the CDR3 is TGTGCCAGCACGTCACCGGGCGGGGAGCTGTTTTTT.